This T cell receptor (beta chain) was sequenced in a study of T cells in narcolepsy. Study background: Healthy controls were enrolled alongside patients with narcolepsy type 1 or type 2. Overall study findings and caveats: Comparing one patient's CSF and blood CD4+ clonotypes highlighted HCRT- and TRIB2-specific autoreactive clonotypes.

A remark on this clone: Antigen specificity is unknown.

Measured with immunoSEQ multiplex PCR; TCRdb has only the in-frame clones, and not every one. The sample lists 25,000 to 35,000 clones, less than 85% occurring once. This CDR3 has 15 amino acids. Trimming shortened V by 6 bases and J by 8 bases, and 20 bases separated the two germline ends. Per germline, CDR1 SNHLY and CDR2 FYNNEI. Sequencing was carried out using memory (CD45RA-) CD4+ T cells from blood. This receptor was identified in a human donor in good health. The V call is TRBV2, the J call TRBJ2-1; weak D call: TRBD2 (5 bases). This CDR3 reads CASRGLSGRSDEQFF. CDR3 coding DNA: TGTGCCAGCAGGGGGTTGAGCGGCCGCTCAGATGAGCAGTTCTTC.